What follows describes a single TCR beta chain. Its antigen is unknown. Libraries were prepared by immunoSEQ multiplex PCR; TCRdb keeps only in-frame clonotypes and omits some of them. In the table there are more than 15,000 clones, approximately 80% of which are singletons. The sample belongs to a study of CD4 T cells in relation to SARS-CoV-2 and coronaviruses. The CDR3 contains 12 residues. Between the trimmed V and J ends, which lost 5 bases and 7 bases, there was a span of 11 bases. Unexposed donor CD4+ T cells date from about 2011-2019, before the COVID-19 pandemic. The cells were cultured for roughly 11 days before CD4+ T cells were isolated. PBMCs were plated at two million per well in IL-2-containing medium.

Material for sequencing was CD4+ T cells from PBMCs, cultured in vitro. The rearrangement uses TRBV12-3 or TRBV12-4 and TRBJ1-2; D is ambiguous. This TCR was recovered from a human donor in good health. CDR3 sequence (DNA): TGTGCCAGCAGTCAGATGACTTCTGGCTACACCTTC. Translated, it gives CASSQMTSGYTF.